Sequencing of this T cell receptor (beta chain) was carried out in a study of cytomegalovirus exposure and HLA in healthy donors. Study context: In terms of ancestry, the Caucasian-associated cluster contained roughly 80% of the approximately 430 genotyped donors. General observations from the study: Three chains tied to CMV proved CMV antigen-specific in vitro.

This CDR3 has 13 amino acids. Per the germline V gene, CDR1 is SQVTM and CDR2 is ANQGSEA. V was clipped by 7 bases and J by 10 bases, with 20 bases between them. As regards this clone: Its antigen is unidentified.

Vbeta (60) and Jbeta (13) primers were used in the PCR. Sequencing was performed with immunoSEQ multiplex PCR; in TCRdb, only in-frame clones are kept and a portion is missing. The data contain roughly 180,000 clones, over 70% of them singletons. Material: PBMCs. The J gene is TRBJ2-1, the V gene TRBV29-1, with D possibly matching TRBD1 (6 bases). The receptor was isolated from a boy younger than 10 in good health and CMV-seronegative. In nucleotides, the CDR3 is TGCAGCGCCCGAGGGACCACAGGGAACGAGCAGTTCTTC. Its protein product is CSARGTTGNEQFF.